This T cell receptor (beta chain) was found in a study of PD-L1 blockade in urothelial cancer. Study-wide context: From about 2014, patients received atezolizumab, given as 1,200 mg intravenously every 3 weeks. T cell content in blood samples showed a median of about 140,000. At 3 weeks after treatment start (second dose) and again at 6 weeks, blood was analyzed.

General observations from the study: Where pretreatment blood TCR clonality fell below the median, better survival was predicted.

Specified time point: pretreatment peripheral blood. Concerning this clone: Its matching antigen is unknown.

Sequencing was performed with immunoSEQ multiplex PCR; in TCRdb, only in-frame clones are kept and a portion is missing. The table lists tens of thousands of clones, about 84% of them singletons, with approximately 15% in the top ten. With 4 bases clipped from V and 6 bases from J, the junction kept 7 bases outside the gene matches. The germline V gene encodes CDR1 SGHNT and CDR2 YYREEE (reference sequence). This CDR3 comprises 13 residues. Sequences were derived from PBMCs, sampled around atezolizumab (anti-PD-L1) treatment. The chain couples TRBV5-4 to TRBJ2-7; 7 bases match TRBD1. The sequence came from a man in his 60s with urothelial cancer. The CDR3, as DNA: TGTGCCAGCAGCCTCTCAGGGGGATCCGAGCAGTACTTC. Its protein is CASSLSGGSEQYF.